The clone carrying this T cell receptor beta chain came up a few times. Its specificity is unknown. Profiled with immunoSEQ multiplex PCR; TCRdb holds only in-frame clones, not every one. The sample consists of about 40,000 clones, 70% to 90% of them appearing once. Germline V lookup: CDR1 SEHNR, CDR2 FQNEAQ (reference sequence). The CDR3 has 16 amino acids. Trimming removed 5 bases from V and 7 bases from J, with 24 bases in between. This record belongs to a study of T cells in localized non-small cell lung cancer. Study-level findings and limits: Adjacent lung tissue had a median about 57 of the top 100 clones found in the tumor.

The TCR was taken from a man aged 35-75 years with stage I lung adenocarcinoma. The sequencing here drew on peripheral blood, taken before any cancer treatment. The V and J genes are TRBV7-9 and TRBJ2-7; D is possibly TRBD2 (6 bases). The CDR3 DNA follows: TGTGCCAGCAGCACTTACTCCGGGAGAGCCGCGGGGGAGCAGTACTTC. Its protein is CASSTYSGRAAGEQYF.